This T cell receptor beta chain derives from a study of blood T cells in healthy people across ages. Study observations and caveats: Among long-lived donors, naive CD4+ cells were more numerous and diversity higher than in aged donors.

A J-beta primer mix and a sample-barcoded 5' primer were used in a second PCR of about 7 to 11 cycles. Via MiXCR, TCRdb re-called the 5' RACE reads, giving one row per CDR3 protein. Of about 770,000 distinct CDR3 sequences listed, around 43% are singletons. The table lists this clonotype with a few counts. Its specificity is unknown. Germline V CDR1 and CDR2: SQVTM, ANQGSEA. This CDR3 comprises 13 residues. Trimming at V came to 5 bases and at J to 4 bases, leaving 6 bases not matched to a gene. The sample taken for sequencing was blood. The J gene is TRBJ1-2, the V gene TRBV29-1, with 8 bases fitting TRBD1. This sequence was found in a man in his fifties or sixties in good health. CDR3 region: CSVRAGGRYGYTF. Written as DNA, the CDR3 is TGCAGCGTTCGGGCAGGGGGCCGCTATGGCTACACCTTC.